This T cell receptor (beta chain) was sequenced for a study of blood T cell repertoires in COVID-19. The wider study: The United States, Italy and Spain supplied acute and convalescent COVID-19 samples.

In the original processing: It was from reference gene primer amplification that nucleated cell counts were estimated. Sequencing used immunoSEQ multiplex PCR; TCRdb keeps in-frame clones, though not all of them. That table is the source of V, J and clone size, and D and trimming were worked out from the DNA. The repertoire holds about 73,000 clones, with roughly nine tenths as singletons. In this sample, this clone turned up once. Germline V lookup: CDR1 KGHDR, CDR2 SFDVKD. V was clipped by 2 bases and J by 2 bases, with 11 bases between them. CDR3 length equals 16 residues. The receptor was isolated from an elderly man with acute or convalescent COVID-19. Sequencing was performed on peripheral blood. This chain uses TRBV24-1 with TRBJ2-2; the D is unclear. The DNA for the CDR3 is TGTGCCACCAGTGATTCTACCGCTCCCAACACCGGGGAGCTGTTTTTT. Protein sequence: CATSDSTAPNTGELFF.